The 30 T cell receptor beta chains in this list originate from one sample, sequenced in a study of T cell repertoires and HLA-DP antigens. The protocol was immunoSEQ multiplex PCR, while the TCRdb copy is restricted to in-frame clones and leaves out a portion. The sample includes about 89,000 clones, around nine tenths of them seen just once. The antigens these receptors bind are not known. Sequenced input: CD4+ T cells from PBMCs. The receptors were gathered from a man aged 45-60 years in good health and CMV-seronegative.

The CDR3 nucleotides are TGCAGTGTAGCCACAGATACGCAGTATTTT. This gives the protein CSVATDTQYF. The V call is TRBV20-1, the J call TRBJ2-3, with no clear D. The CDR3 is made up of 10 amino acids. In germline, CDR1 is DFQATT, CDR2 SNEGSKA (reference sequence). Deletions cut 7 bases from V and 2 bases from J, with 4 bases between.

The rearrangement joins TRBV6-4 to TRBJ2-3; D is ambiguous. Germline V gene sequence: CDR1 MRHNA, CDR2 SNTAGT. V lost 6 bases and J 4 bases, leaving 11 bases between the germline ends. The CDR3 sequence is 13 residues long. CDR3 bases: TGTGCCAGCAGCGCTGAAGACCCAGATACGCAGTATTTT. Its translation: CASSAEDPDTQYF.

The J gene is TRBJ2-7, the V gene TRBV30; D is uncertain. Germline CDR1 and CDR2: GTSNPN and SVGIG (reference sequence). V shed 0 bases and J shed 4 bases, with 10 bases lying between them. The CDR3 loop spans 13 amino acids. The CDR3 region is CAWSVPRSYEQYF. As DNA, the CDR3 is TGTGCCTGGAGTGTCCCCAGGAGTTACGAGCAGTACTTC.

V and J are TRBV6-5 and TRBJ1-4; TRBD1 matches 8 bases. Germline CDR1 MNHEY, CDR2 SVGAGI. The CDR3 contains 14 residues. The trim removed 6 bases at V and 7 bases at J, leaving 7 bases unmatched. CDR3 in amino acids: CASRSGQGSEKLFF. Written as DNA, the CDR3 is TGTGCCAGCAGGTCAGGACAGGGATCTGAAAAACTGTTTTTT.

This rearrangement joins TRBV7-2 to TRBJ2-2; D is perhaps TRBD1 or TRBD2 (6 bases each). Per germline, CDR1 SGHTA and CDR2 FQGNSA. The CDR3 spans 18 residues. V was cut by 3 bases and J by 2 bases, with 19 bases left in between. CDR3 nucleotides: TGTGCCAGCAGCTTTAAAGTAGTGGGGGGCATCAACACCGGGGAGCTGTTTTTT. Amino acid sequence: CASSFKVVGGINTGELFF.

The rearrangement joins TRBV6-5 to TRBJ2-2; D is ambiguous. Germline CDR1 is MNHEY and CDR2 is SVGAGI. CDR3 size: 14 residues. Trimming removed 4 bases at V and 0 bases at J, with 6 bases between. DNA of the CDR3: TGTGCCAGCAGTTTTACGCCGAACACCGGGGAGCTGTTTTTT. This sequence encodes CASSFTPNTGELFF.

V is TRBV7-8 and J is TRBJ1-5; tentative D call: TRBD1 (5 bases). Germline V gene lookup returns CDR1 SGHVS and CDR2 FQNEAQ. The germline V and J ends were trimmed by 0 bases and 2 bases, with 11 bases remaining between them. This CDR3 is built from 16 residues. CDR3 DNA: TGTGCCAGCAGCTTAGCTACAGACAGAGGCAATCAGCCCCAGCATTTT. This translates into CASSLATDRGNQPQHF.

The gene calls are TRBV28 and TRBJ1-2; D is possibly TRBD1 (6 bases). Germline V gives CDR1 MDHEN, CDR2 SYDVKM. The V end was cut by 6 bases, the J end by 4 bases, with 9 bases between. The CDR3 sequence is 12 residues long. In DNA, the CDR3 is TGTGCCAGCAGACAACAGGGCTATGGCTACACCTTC. This translates into CASRQQGYGYTF.

The V call is TRBV5-1, the J call TRBJ2-7; the match to TRBD2 covers 13 bases. Per germline, CDR1 SGHRS and CDR2 YFSETQ. CDR3 length: 16 amino acids. V dropped 0 bases and J dropped 4; count of bases not matched to a gene: 4. The CDR3 loop is CASSLEWTSGGYEQYF. In nucleotides, the CDR3 is TGCGCCAGCAGCTTGGAATGGACTAGCGGGGGTTACGAGCAGTACTTC.

The CDR3 DNA reads TGTGCCAGCAGTGACCGGGGTTATGGCTACACCTTC. As protein: CASSDRGYGYTF. The rearrangement links TRBV11-1 to TRBJ1-2, with D uncertain. The CDR3 runs to 12 residues. Trimming shortened V by 6 bases and J by 5 bases, and 10 bases separated the two germline ends. Germline V gene sequence: CDR1 SGHAT, CDR2 FQDESV (reference sequence).

The chain carries TRBV5-8 and TRBJ2-5; no definite D call. The CDR3 covers 13 residues. The V gene's germline CDR1 is SGHTS and CDR2 YDEGEE. Trimming shortened V by 2 bases and J by 4 bases, and 9 bases separated the two germline ends. The CDR3 sequence is CASSFFAVETQYF. CDR3 DNA: TGTGCCAGCAGCTTTTTTGCCGTAGAGACCCAGTACTTC.

The sample holds many counts of this clone. As DNA, the CDR3 is TGTGCCACCAGCAGATCCGGACTAGGGAGCACAGATACGCAGTATTTT. As protein: CATSRSGLGSTDTQYF. The chain joins TRBV15 to TRBJ2-3; 7 bases match TRBD2. Trimming removed 2 bases from V and 0 bases from J; junction bases left unmatched: 5. There are 16 residues in the CDR3. Germline assignment: CDR1 LNHNV and CDR2 YYDKDF (reference sequence).

The J gene is TRBJ2-2, the V gene TRBV4-3; 7 bases map to TRBD1. Germline assignment: CDR1 LGHNA and CDR2 YSLEER. V dropped 8 bases and J dropped 2; count of bases not matched to a gene: 8. The CDR3 consists of 15 residues. The CDR3 sequence is CASFIGQENTGELFF. The CDR3 DNA is TGCGCCAGCTTTATTGGACAGGAAAACACCGGGGAGCTGTTTTTT.

V and J are TRBV7-8 and TRBJ1-6, with D unresolved. This CDR3 is built from 18 residues. V was shortened by 0 bases and J by 0 bases, with 12 bases between the two germline ends. CDR1 SGHVS and CDR2 FQNEAQ come from the germline V gene. Written as DNA, the CDR3 is TGTGCCAGCAGCTTAGCGCGTCCGGGAAGCTCCTATAATTCACCCCTCCACTTT. The encoded protein is CASSLARPGSSYNSPLHF. Complete variable domain (other parts from reference TRBV7-8 and TRBJ1-6): GAGVSQSPRYKVAKRGQDVALRCDPISGHVSLFWYQQALGQGPEFLTYFQNEAQLDKSGLPSDRFFAERPEGSVSTLKIQRTQQEDSAVYLCASSLARPGSSYNSPLHFGNGTRLTVT.

The CDR3 DNA sequence: TGTGCCAGCAGTTACCCCAACGAGCAGTACTTC. It yields the protein CASSYPNEQYF. This rearrangement joins TRBV6-5 to TRBJ2-7; D ambiguous. V was pared by 2 bases and J by 5 bases, with 4 bases between. The CDR3 totals 11 residues. Germline V lookup: CDR1 MNHEY, CDR2 SVGAGI.

The chain links TRBV30 to TRBJ2-5; TRBD1 might be the D (5 bases). The V end lost 2 bases, the J end lost 4 bases, and 11 bases lay between the germline ends. The CDR3 has 13 amino acids. Germline V lookup: CDR1 GTSNPN, CDR2 SVGIG (reference sequence). The CDR3 reads CAWSKLGAETQYF. Written as DNA, the CDR3 is TGTGCCTGGAGTAAGCTAGGGGCAGAGACCCAGTACTTC.

The rearrangement links TRBV9 to TRBJ2-3; D perhaps matches TRBD2 (6 bases). The V end lost 0 bases, the J end lost 3 bases, and 8 bases lay between the germline ends. This CDR3 is 14 amino acids long. Germline V gives CDR1 SGDLS, CDR2 YYNGEE. The CDR3 sequence is CASSVAAGTDTQYF. The DNA for the CDR3 is TGTGCCAGCAGCGTAGCCGCGGGGACAGATACGCAGTATTTT.

The rearrangement uses TRBV14 and TRBJ1-4; 8 bases agree with TRBD1. This CDR3 spans 19 amino acids. Trimming cost V 3 bases and J 0 bases; bases outside gene matches: 12. From germline, CDR1 is SGHDN and CDR2 FVKESK. The CDR3 DNA follows: TGTGCCAGCAGCCATACGACACAGGGGGGGTTTGCAACTAATGAAAAACTGTTTTTT. This sequence encodes CASSHTTQGGFATNEKLFF.

This chain joins TRBV11-3 and TRBJ1-1; D remains unclear. This CDR3 region has 13 residues. Trimming stripped 5 bases from V and 3 bases from J, with 10 bases between. Looked up from germline, CDR1 is SGHNT and CDR2 is YENEEA. CDR3 amino acids: CASSNYGDTEAFF. DNA for the CDR3: TGTGCCAGCAGCAATTACGGAGACACTGAAGCTTTCTTT.

This chain connects TRBV30 to TRBJ2-2; no reliable D call. The V gene lost 6 bases and the J gene lost 7 bases, with 9 bases spanning the gap. Germline lookup yields CDR1 GTSNPN and CDR2 SVGIG (reference sequence). This CDR3 contains 11 residues. The CDR3 here is CACWLDGELFF. The CDR3 DNA reads TGTGCCTGCTGGTTGGACGGGGAGCTGTTTTTT.

The CDR3: CASSSGAGVGTGELFF. In DNA, the CDR3 is TGTGCCAGCAGTTCCGGGGCGGGGGTTGGGACCGGGGAGCTGTTTTTT. This chain uses TRBV6-5 with TRBJ2-2; TRBD2 matches 7 bases. Germline V gives CDR1 MNHEY, CDR2 SVGAGI. CDR3 size: 16 residues. With 4 bases clipped from V and 5 bases from J, the junction kept 10 bases outside the gene matches.

This rearrangement joins TRBV20-1 to TRBJ2-7, with D perhaps matching TRBD1 (6 bases). CDR3 length equals 10 residues. The germline V gene encodes CDR1 DFQATT and CDR2 SNEGSKA (reference sequence). Trimming removed 6 bases at V and 9 bases at J, with 12 bases between. CDR3 protein: CSAAGVLQYF. The DNA of the CDR3 is TGCAGTGCCGCAGGGGTGTTGCAGTACTTC.

The chain combines TRBV2 with TRBJ2-7; TRBD2 aligns across 7 bases. CDR1 is SNHLY, CDR2 FYNNEI, per germline. The V gene end was trimmed by 8 bases and the J gene end by 4 bases; junction bases not matched to a gene: 8. The CDR3 has 13 amino acids. The CDR3 is CASAVAGAYEQYF. In DNA form, the CDR3 reads TGTGCCAGCGCTGTCGCGGGAGCTTACGAGCAGTACTTC.

J is TRBJ2-2 and V is TRBV7-3, with no clear D. The CDR3 extends over 15 amino acids. The germline CDR1 and CDR2 sequences are SGHTA and FQGTGA. With 5 bases removed from V and 0 bases from J, the gap between germline ends came to 10 bases. The CDR3 coding sequence is TGTGCCAGCAGCGCGGAGAACACGAACACCGGGGAGCTGTTTTTT. Its translation is CASSAENTNTGELFF.

This chain joins TRBV4-1 and TRBJ2-2; 10 bases match TRBD2. CDR1 MGHRA and CDR2 YSYEKL come from the germline V gene. The J segment lost 1 base and the V segment lost 4 bases, leaving 9 bases of the junction unmatched. The CDR3 is 18 amino acids. This CDR3 is CASSPRGAGGGNTGELFF. The CDR3 DNA reads TGCGCCAGCAGCCCCCGGGGAGCGGGAGGGGGGAACACCGGGGAGCTGTTTTTT.

The V and J genes are TRBV23-1 and TRBJ2-2, with D possibly being TRBD1 (6 bases). TRBV23-1 is reported as an ORF; its role is uncertain. V was cut by 4 bases and J by 4 bases, with 16 bases left in between. The CDR3 runs 16 residues. This CDR3 is CASSLGRGFCTGELFF. The CDR3 coding sequence is TGCGCCAGCAGTCTAGGCAGGGGTTTTTGCACCGGGGAGCTGTTTTTT.

This clone came up a few times. V gene TRBV29-1 combines with J gene TRBJ2-1; the D gene is possibly TRBD1 (6 bases). CDR3 size: 14 residues. The V end was cut by 4 bases, the J end by 6 bases, with 16 bases between. Germline V gene lookup returns CDR1 SQVTM and CDR2 ANQGSEA. CDR3 nucleotide sequence: TGCAGCGTTGCTCCAGGGGTAAAAGCCAATGAGCAGTTCTTC. It encodes CSVAPGVKANEQFF.

The rearrangement links TRBV28 to TRBJ2-3; D gene uncertain. Trimming removed 1 base from V and 2 bases from J, with 7 bases in between. Germline V lookup: CDR1 MDHEN, CDR2 SYDVKM. The CDR3 consists of 14 residues. CDR3: CASSLSRVTDTQYF. The CDR3 bases are TGTGCCAGCAGTTTATCCCGGGTCACAGATACGCAGTATTTT.

The chain joins TRBV2 to TRBJ2-1; D possibly corresponds to TRBD2 (7 bases). This CDR3 is 15 amino acids long. Germline CDR1 reads SNHLY; CDR2 reads FYNNEI. Trimming removed 4 bases at V and 7 bases at J, with 17 bases between. DNA for the CDR3: TGTGCCAGCAGTGCCGAAACGGGGGGCCAAAATGAGCAGTTCTTC. Encoded protein: CASSAETGGQNEQFF. Variable domain in full (rest from reference TRBV2 and TRBJ2-1): EPEVTQTPSHQVTQMGQEVILRCVPISNHLYFYWYRQILGQKVEFLVSFYNNEISEKSEIFDDQFSVERPDGSNFTLKIRSTKLEDSAMYFCASSAETGGQNEQFFGPGTRLTVL.

V gene TRBV5-1 combines with J gene TRBJ2-1; 7 bases line up with TRBD2. The CDR3 runs to 14 residues. Germline values: CDR1 SGHRS, CDR2 YFSETQ. Trimming cost V 2 bases and J 6 bases; bases outside gene matches: 5. The CDR3: CASSFSGFPNEQFF. The CDR3, as DNA: TGCGCCAGCAGCTTTAGCGGGTTCCCCAATGAGCAGTTCTTC. Using reference TRBV5-1 and TRBJ2-1 for the parts outside the CDR3, the full variable domain is KAGVTQTPRYLIKTRGQQVTLSCSPISGHRSVSWYQQTPGQGLQFLFEYFSETQRNKGNFPGRFSGRQFSNSRSEMNVSTLELGDSALYLCASSFSGFPNEQFFGPGTRLTVL.